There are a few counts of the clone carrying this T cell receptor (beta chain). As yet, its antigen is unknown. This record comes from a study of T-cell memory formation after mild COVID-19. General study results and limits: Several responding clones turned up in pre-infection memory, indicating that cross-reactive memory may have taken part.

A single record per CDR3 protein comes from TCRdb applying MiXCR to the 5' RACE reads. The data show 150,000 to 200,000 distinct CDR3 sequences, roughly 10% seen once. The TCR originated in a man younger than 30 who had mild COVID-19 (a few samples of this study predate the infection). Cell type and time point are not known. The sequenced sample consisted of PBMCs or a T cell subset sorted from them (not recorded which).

CDR3 sequence: CASSEAGQGADSPLHF. In DNA form, the CDR3 reads TGTGCCAGCAGTGAAGCGGGACAGGGGGCAGATTCACCCCTCCACTTT. The chain recombines TRBV6-1 with TRBJ1-6; TRBD1 aligns across 12 bases. The CDR3 runs to 16 residues. CDR1 MNHNS and CDR2 SASEGT come from the germline V gene. Losses at the gene ends were 0 bases for V and 8 bases for J; bases not matched to a gene: 2.